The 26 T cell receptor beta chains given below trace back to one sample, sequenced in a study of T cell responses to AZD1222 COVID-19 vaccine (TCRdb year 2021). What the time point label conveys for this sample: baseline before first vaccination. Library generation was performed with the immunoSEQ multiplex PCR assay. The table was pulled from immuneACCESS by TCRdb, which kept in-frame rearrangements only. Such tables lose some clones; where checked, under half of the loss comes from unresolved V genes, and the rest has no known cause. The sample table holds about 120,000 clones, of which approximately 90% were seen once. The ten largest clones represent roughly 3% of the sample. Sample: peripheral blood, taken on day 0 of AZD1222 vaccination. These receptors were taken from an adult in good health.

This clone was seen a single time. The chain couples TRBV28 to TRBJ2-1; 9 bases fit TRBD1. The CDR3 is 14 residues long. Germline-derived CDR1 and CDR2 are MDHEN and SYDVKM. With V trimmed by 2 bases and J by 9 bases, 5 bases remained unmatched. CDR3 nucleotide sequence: TGTGCCAGCAGTTTACGACAGGGGGGGTTTGAGCAGTTCTTC. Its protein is CASSLRQGGFEQFF.

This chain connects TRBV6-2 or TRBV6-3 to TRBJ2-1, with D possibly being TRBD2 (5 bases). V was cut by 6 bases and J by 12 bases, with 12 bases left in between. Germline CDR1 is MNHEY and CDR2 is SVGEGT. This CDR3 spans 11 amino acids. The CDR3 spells CASSFGVWQFF. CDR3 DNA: TGTGCCAGCAGCTTCGGGGTGTGGCAGTTCTTC.

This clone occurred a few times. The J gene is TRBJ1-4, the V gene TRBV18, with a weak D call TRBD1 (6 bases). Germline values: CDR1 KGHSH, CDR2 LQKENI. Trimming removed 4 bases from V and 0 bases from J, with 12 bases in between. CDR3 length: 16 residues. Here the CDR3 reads CASSQGQLSTNEKLFF. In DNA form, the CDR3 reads TGTGCCAGCTCACAAGGACAGCTCTCAACTAATGAAAAACTGTTTTTT.

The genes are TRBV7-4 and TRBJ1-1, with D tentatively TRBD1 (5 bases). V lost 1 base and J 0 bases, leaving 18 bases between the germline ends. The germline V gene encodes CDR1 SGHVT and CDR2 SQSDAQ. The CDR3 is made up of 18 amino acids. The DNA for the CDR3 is TGTGCCAGCAGCTTAGTGGTAGGGACCGACTACCTGAACACTGAAGCTTTCTTT. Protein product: CASSLVVGTDYLNTEAFF.

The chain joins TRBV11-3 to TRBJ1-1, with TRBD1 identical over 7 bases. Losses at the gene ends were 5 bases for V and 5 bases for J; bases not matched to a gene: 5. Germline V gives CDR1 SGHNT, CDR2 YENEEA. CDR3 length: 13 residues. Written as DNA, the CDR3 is TGTGCCAGCAGCCAAGACAGGGTGACTGAAGCTTTCTTT. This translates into CASSQDRVTEAFF.

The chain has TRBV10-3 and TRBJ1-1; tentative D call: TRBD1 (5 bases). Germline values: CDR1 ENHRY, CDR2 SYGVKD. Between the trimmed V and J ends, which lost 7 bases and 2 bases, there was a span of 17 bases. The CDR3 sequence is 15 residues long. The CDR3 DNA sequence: TGTGCCATCAAGGTAGGGGCGGCACCCAACACTGAAGCTTTCTTT. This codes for CAIKVGAAPNTEAFF.

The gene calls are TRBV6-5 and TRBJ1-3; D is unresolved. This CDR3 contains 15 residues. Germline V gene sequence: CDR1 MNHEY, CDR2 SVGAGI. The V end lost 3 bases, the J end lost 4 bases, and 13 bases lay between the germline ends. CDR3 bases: TGTGCCAGCAGTTATTCGGTGTCTGGCGGAAACACCATATATTTT. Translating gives CASSYSVSGGNTIYF.

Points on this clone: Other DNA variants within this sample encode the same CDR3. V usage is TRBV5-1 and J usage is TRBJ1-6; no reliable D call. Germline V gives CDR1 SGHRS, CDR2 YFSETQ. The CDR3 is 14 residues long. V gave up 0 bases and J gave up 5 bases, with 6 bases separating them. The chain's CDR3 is CASSLGQDNSPLHF. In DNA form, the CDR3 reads TGCGCCAGCAGCTTGGGGCAGGATAATTCACCCCTCCACTTT.

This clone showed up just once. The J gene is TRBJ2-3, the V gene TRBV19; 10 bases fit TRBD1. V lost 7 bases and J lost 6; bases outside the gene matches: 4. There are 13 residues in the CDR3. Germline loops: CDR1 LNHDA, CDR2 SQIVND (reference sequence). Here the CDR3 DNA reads TGTGCCAGTAAGACAGGGGGCGCCGATACGCAGTATTTT. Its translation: CASKTGGADTQYF.

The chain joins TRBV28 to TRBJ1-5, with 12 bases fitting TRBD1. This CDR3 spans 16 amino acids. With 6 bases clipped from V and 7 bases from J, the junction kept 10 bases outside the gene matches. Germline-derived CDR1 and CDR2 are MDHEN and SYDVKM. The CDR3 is CASSPRDRGLEQPQHF. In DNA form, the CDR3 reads TGTGCCAGCAGCCCTCGGGACAGGGGGCTGGAACAGCCCCAGCATTTT.

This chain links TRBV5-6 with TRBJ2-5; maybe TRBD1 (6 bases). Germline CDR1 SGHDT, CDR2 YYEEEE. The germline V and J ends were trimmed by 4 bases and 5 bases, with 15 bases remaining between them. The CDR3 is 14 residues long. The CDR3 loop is CASSLLGQSETQYF. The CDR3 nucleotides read TGTGCCAGCAGCCTACTAGGACAGTCGGAGACCCAGTACTTC.

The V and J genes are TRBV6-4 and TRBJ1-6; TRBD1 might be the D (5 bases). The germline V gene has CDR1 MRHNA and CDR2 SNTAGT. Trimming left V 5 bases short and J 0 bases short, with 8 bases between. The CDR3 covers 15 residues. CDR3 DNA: TGTGCCAGCAGTATTGACAGCTCCTATAATTCACCCCTCCACTTT. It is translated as CASSIDSSYNSPLHF.

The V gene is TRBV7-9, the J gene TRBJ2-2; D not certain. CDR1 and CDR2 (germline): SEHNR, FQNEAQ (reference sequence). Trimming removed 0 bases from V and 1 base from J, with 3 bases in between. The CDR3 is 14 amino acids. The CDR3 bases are TGTGCCAGCAGCTTAGCAGGGAACACCGGGGAGCTGTTTTTT. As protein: CASSLAGNTGELFF.

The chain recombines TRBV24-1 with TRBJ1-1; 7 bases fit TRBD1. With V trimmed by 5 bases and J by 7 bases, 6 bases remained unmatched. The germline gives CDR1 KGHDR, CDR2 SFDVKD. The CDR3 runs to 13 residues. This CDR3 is CATSGQGRSEAFF. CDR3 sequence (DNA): TGTGCCACCAGTGGACAGGGTCGGAGTGAAGCTTTCTTT.

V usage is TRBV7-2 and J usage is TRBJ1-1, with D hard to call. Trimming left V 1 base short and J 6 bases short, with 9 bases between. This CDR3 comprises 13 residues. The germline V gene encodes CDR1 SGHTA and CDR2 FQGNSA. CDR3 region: CASSLGGSAEAFF. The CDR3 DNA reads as TGTGCCAGCAGCTTAGGGGGTTCCGCTGAAGCTTTCTTT.

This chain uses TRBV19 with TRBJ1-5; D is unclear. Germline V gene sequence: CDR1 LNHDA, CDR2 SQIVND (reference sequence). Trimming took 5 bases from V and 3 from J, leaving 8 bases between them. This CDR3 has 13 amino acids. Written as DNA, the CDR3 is TGTGCCAGTAGTTTAAGGTCCAATCAGCCCCAGCATTTT. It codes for CASSLRSNQPQHF.

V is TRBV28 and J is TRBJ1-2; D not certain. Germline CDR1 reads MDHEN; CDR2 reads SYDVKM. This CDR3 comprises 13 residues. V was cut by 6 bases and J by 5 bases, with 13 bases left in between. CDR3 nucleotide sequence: TGTGCCAGCAGGTTACAGCTTGAGTATGGCTACACCTTC. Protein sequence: CASRLQLEYGYTF.

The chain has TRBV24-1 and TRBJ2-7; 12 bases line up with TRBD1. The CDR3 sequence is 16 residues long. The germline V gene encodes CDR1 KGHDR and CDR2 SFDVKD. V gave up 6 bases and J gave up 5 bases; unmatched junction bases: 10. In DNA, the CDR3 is TGTGCCACCAGTAATCCCCGGGACAGGGGGCTCCACGAGCAGTACTTC. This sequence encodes CATSNPRDRGLHEQYF.

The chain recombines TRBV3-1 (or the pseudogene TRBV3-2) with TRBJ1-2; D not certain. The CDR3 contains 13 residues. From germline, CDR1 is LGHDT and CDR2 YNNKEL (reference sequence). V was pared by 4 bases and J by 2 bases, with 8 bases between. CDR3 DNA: TGTGCCAGCAGCCTTGGAGAAAACTATGGCTACACCTTC. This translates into CASSLGENYGYTF.

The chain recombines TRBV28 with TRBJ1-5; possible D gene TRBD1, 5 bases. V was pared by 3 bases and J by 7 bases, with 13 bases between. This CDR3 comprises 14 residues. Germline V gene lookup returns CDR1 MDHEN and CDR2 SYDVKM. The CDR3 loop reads CASSLWGREQPQHF. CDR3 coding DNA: TGTGCCAGCAGTTTGTGGGGACGGGAGCAGCCCCAGCATTTT.

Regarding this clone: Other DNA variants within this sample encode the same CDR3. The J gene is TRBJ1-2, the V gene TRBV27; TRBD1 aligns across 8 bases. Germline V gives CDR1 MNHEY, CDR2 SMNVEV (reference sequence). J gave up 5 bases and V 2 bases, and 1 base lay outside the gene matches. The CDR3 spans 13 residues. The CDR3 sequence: CASSLGQGYGYTF. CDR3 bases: TGTGCCAGCAGTTTAGGACAGGGTTATGGCTACACCTTC.

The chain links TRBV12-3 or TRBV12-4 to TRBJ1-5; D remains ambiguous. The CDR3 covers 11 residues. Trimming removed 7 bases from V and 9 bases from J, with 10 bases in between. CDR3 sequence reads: CASTTGGPQHF. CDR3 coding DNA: TGTGCCAGCACTACGGGAGGGCCCCAGCATTTT.

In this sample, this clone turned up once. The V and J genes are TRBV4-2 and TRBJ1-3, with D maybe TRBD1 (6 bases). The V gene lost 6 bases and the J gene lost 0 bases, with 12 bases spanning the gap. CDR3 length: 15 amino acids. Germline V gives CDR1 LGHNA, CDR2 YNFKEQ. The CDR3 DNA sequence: TGTGCCAGCAGTGAGGGGGTCCACTCTGGAAACACCATATATTTT. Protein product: CASSEGVHSGNTIYF.

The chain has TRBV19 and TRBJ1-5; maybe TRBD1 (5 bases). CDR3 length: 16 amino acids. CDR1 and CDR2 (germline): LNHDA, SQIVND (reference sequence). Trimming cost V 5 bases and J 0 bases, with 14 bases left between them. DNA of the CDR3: TGTGCCAGTAGTGTGTTTGGCAGGGATAGCAATCAGCCCCAGCATTTT. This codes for CASSVFGRDSNQPQHF.

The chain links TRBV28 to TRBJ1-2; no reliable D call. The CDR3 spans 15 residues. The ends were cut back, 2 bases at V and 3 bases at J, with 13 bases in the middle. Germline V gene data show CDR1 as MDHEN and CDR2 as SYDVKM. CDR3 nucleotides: TGTGCCAGCAGTTTACTCCTCGGGCCGGACTATGGCTACACCTTC. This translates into CASSLLLGPDYGYTF.

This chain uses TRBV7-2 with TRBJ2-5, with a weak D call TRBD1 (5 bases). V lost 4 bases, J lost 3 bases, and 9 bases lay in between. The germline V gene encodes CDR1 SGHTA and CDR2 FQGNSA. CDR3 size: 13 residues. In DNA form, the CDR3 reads TGTGCCAGCAGCTCAGGGCCGGAAGAGACCCAGTACTTC. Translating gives CASSSGPEETQYF.